The T cell receptor (beta chain) under discussion was sequenced for a study of response to subunit inactivated influenza vaccine. TCRdb ran MiXCR on the RT-PCR reads and lists one entry per CDR3 protein. The table has fewer than 550,000 distinct CDR3 sequences, about 25% seen once. The germline V gene encodes CDR1 SGHRS and CDR2 YFSETQ. The CDR3 covers 15 residues. V lost 0 bases and J lost 1, with 7 bases in between. This material consisted of CD4+ T cells sorted from PBMCs, taken more than 4 days after vaccination. The chain recombines TRBV5-1 with TRBJ2-2; D is uncertain. The sequence was collected from a man aged 45 to 65 who received an inactivated influenza vaccine. The CDR3 DNA sequence: TGCGCCAGCAGCTTGGGCAGGTGGAACACCGGGGAGCTGTTTTTT. This translates into CASSLGRWNTGELFF.